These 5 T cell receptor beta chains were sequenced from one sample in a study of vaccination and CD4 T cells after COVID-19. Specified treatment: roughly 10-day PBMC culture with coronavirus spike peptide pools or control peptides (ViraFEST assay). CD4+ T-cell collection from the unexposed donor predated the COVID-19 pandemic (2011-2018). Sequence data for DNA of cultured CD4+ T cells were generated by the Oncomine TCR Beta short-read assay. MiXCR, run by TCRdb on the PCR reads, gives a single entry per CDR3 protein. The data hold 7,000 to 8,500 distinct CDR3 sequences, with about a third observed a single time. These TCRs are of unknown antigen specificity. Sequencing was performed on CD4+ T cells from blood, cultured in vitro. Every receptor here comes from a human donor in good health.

The CDR3, as DNA: TGTGCCAGCAGCCCCCTCCGGGGGCGCAGTAAAGACGAGCAGTACTTC. Translating it yields CASSPLRGRSKDEQYF. The genes are TRBV11-2 and TRBJ2-1; D may correspond to TRBD1 or TRBD2 (6 bases each). Near its end, the DNA agrees better with TRBJ2-7, so the J call may be wrong. The CDR3 length is 16 residues. Germline CDR1 reads SGHAT; CDR2 reads FQNNGV.

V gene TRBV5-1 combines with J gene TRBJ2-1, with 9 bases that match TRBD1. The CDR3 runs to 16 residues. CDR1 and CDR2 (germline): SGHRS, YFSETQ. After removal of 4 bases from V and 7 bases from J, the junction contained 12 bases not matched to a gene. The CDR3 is CASSPMDRGRRNEQFF. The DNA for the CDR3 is TGCGCCAGCAGCCCGATGGACAGGGGAAGGAGGAATGAGCAGTTCTTC.

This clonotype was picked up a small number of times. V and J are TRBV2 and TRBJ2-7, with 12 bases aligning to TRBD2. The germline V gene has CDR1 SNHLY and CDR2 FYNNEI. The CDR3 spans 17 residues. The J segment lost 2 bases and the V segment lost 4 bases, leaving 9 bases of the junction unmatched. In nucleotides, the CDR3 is TGTGCCAGCAGTGTCCCCCAACTAGCGGGGGGCCCCTACGAGCAGTACTTC. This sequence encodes CASSVPQLAGGPYEQYF.

The CDR3 reads CASSLDFGATDTQYF. The CDR3 nucleotides are TGTGCCAGCAGCTTAGATTTCGGGGCCACAGATACGCAGTATTTT. This chain links TRBV11-2 with TRBJ2-3; D possibly uses TRBD1 or TRBD2 (5 bases each). V was cut by 0 bases and J by 2 bases, with 9 bases left in between. The CDR3 sequence is 15 residues long. CDR1 is SGHAT and CDR2 is FQNNGV in the germline V gene.

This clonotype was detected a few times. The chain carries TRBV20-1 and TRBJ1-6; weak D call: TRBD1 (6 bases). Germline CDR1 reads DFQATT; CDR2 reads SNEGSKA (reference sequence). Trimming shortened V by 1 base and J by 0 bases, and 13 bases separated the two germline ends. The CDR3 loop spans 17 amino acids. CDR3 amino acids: CSARAPGVGSYNSPLHF. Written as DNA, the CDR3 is TGCAGTGCTAGAGCCCCAGGGGTAGGCTCCTATAATTCACCCCTCCACTTT.